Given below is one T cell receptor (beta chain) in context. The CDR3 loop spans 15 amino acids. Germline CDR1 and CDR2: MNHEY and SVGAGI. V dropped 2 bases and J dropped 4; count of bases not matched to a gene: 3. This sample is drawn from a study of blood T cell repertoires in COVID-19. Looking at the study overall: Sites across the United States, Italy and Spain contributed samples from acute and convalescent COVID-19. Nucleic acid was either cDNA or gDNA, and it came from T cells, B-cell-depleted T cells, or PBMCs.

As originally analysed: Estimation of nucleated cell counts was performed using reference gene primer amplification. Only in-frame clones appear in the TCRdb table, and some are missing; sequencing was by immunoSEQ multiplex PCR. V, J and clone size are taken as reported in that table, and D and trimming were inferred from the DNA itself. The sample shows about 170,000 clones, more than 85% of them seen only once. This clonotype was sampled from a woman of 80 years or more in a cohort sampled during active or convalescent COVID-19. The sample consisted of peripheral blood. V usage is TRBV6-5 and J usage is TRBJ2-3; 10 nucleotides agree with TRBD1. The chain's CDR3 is CASSYGTGDSDTQYF. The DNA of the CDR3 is TGTGCCAGCAGTTACGGGACAGGGGACTCAGATACGCAGTATTTT.